This T cell receptor beta chain emerged from a study of radiation and T cells in renal cell carcinoma. Study information: Nephrectomy followed 15 Gy stereotactic body radiation by 4 weeks.

Clones were read by immunoSEQ multiplex PCR, and TCRdb kept only the in-frame ones, dropping some. The repertoire holds some 58,000 clones, with roughly 79% as singletons. This CDR3 comprises 14 residues. The germline CDR1 and CDR2 sequences are SGHAT and FQNNGV. With V trimmed by 4 bases and J by 8 bases, 6 bases remained unmatched. Time point defined: blood 2 weeks post-SBRT. Stated treatment: 15 Gy SBRT to primary tumor, nephrectomy 4 weeks later. Specimen: blood, collected from a patient whose treatment included radiotherapy and nephrectomy. The receptor's source is a man aged 55 to 69 with renal cell carcinoma. The chain employs TRBV11-2 and TRBJ1-4; 8 bases match TRBD1. The CDR3 coding sequence is TGTGCCAGCAGCTATACAGGGGGGAACGAAAAACTGTTTTTT. Residues: CASSYTGGNEKLFF.